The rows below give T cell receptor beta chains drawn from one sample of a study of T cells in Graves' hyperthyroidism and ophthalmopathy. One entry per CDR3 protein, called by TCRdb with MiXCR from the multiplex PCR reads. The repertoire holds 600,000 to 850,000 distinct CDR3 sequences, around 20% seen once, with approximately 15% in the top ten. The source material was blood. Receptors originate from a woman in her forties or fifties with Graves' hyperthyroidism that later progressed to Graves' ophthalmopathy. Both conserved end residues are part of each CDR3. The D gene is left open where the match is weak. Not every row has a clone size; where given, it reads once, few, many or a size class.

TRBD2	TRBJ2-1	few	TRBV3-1	TGTGCCAGCACCCAGGGACTAGCGGGGGGTTACAATGAGCAGTTCTTC	CASTQGLAGGYNEQFF
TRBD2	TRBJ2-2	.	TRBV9	TGTGCCAGCAGGGAGAGCGGGGGCTGGACCGGGGAGCTGTTTTTT	CASRESGGWTGELFF
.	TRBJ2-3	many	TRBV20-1	TGCAGTGCTGTTCGAGACAGAGTCTCATCAGATACGCAGTATTTT	CSAVRDRVSSDTQYF
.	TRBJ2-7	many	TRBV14	TGTGCCAGCAGCCAGCTACACCCCACCGGGACAAATATTGAGCAGTACTTC	CASSQLHPTGTNIEQYF
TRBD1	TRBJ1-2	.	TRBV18	TGTGCCAGCTCACCAGCTGCAATCGGGACAGGGGAGCGGCATGGCTACACCTTC	CASSPAAIGTGERHGYTF
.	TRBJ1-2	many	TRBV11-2	TGTGCCAGCAGCTTAGTTGGCAGGGTAGCGGGCTACACCTTC	CASSLVGRVAGYTF
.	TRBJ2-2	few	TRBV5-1	TGCGCCAGCAGCTTCATACAGATCACCGGGGAGCTGTTTTTT	CASSFIQITGELFF
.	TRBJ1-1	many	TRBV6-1	TGTGCCAGCAGTGGGGGACCGACGATGAACACTGAAGCTTTCTTT	CASSGGPTMNTEAFF
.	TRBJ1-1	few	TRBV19	TGTGCCAGTAGTATAGGAACCTCATCTGAAGCTTTCTTT	CASSIGTSSEAFF
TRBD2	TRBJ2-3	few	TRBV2	TGTGCCAGCAGCCGGGGACTAGCGGGGGCCTCCACAGATACGCAGTATTTT	CASSRGLAGASTDTQYF
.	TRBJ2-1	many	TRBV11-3	TGTGCCAGCAGCTTAAACCAGGACAGCTACAATGAGCAGTTCTTC	CASSLNQDSYNEQFF
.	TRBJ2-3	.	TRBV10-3	TGTGCCATCAGTGATGGAAACACAGATACGCAGTATTTT	CAISDGNTDTQYF
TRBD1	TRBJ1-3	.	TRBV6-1	TGTGCCAGCAGTCCGACAGGGGGTAGAAACACCATATATTTT	CASSPTGGRNTIYF
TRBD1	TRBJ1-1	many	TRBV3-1	TGTGCCAGCAGCTCCCGGACAGGGCTGACTGAAGCTTTCTTT	CASSSRTGLTEAFF
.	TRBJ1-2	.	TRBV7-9	TGTGCCAGCAGCCAAGACGGGACCTATCGTGGCTATGGCTACACCTTC	CASSQDGTYRGYGYTF
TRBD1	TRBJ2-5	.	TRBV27	TGTGCCAGCATGTCCGGGACAGAGAATCAAGAGACCCAGTACTTC	CASMSGTENQETQYF
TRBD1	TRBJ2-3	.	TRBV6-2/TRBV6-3	TGTGCCAGCACCTCCCCGGGACAGGGTATCCATACGCAGTATTTT	CASTSPGQGIHTQYF
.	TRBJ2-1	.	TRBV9	TGTGCCAGCAGCGTAGTCGGGGAGAGACGCAATGAGCAGTTCTTC	CASSVVGERRNEQFF
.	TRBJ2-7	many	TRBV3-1	TGTGCCAGCAGCCAAGATACGACGGGCTCCTACGAGCAGTACTTC	CASSQDTTGSYEQYF
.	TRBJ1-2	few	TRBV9	TGTGCCATCCCGGGACAATCCACCTATGGCTACACCTTC	CAIPGQSTYGYTF
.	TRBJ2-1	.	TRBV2	TGTGCCAGCAGTGAGTCAATCTCCTACAATGAGCAGTTCTTC	CASSESISYNEQFF
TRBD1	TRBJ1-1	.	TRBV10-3	TGTGCCATCAGCCCGGGACAGGCGAACACTGAAGCTTTCTTT	CAISPGQANTEAFF
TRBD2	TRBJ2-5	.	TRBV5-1	TGCGCCAGCAGCTTGGTTGGGCGGGGGAACCTTCAAGAGACCCAGTACTTC	CASSLVGRGNLQETQYF
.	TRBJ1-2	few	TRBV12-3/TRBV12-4	TGTGCCAGCAGTTCCGGGACGGGCATCGGTGGCTACACCTTC	CASSSGTGIGGYTF
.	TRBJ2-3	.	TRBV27	TGTGCCAGCAGTTTACTTCCAGGGGCAGATACGCAGTATTTT	CASSLLPGADTQYF
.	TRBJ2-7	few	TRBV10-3	TGTGCCATCAGTGATTCCAAATTTTACGAGCAGTACTTC	CAISDSKFYEQYF